Sequencing of this TCR beta chain was carried out in a study of blood T cell repertoires in COVID-19. At the level of the study: Samples representing acute and convalescent COVID-19 were sourced from the United States, Italy and Spain. Sources were T cells, B-cell-depleted T cells, or PBMCs; the material itself was cDNA or gDNA.

Generated by immunoSEQ multiplex PCR, the TCRdb table keeps only in-frame clones and is missing some. Of approximately 300,000 clones listed, about four fifths are singletons. This CDR3 has 15 amino acids. The clonotype originates from an older person with COVID-19, enrolled during active disease. The rearrangement joins TRBV21-1 to TRBJ2-5; the table's D call of TRBD2 was not tested on the DNA. TRBV21-1 is a pseudogene segment. Sequenced input: peripheral blood. The CDR3 region is CASSKAGGHQETQYF. The CDR3 region has the DNA TGTGCCAGCAGCAAAGCCGGGGGGCACCAAGAGACCCAGTACTTC.